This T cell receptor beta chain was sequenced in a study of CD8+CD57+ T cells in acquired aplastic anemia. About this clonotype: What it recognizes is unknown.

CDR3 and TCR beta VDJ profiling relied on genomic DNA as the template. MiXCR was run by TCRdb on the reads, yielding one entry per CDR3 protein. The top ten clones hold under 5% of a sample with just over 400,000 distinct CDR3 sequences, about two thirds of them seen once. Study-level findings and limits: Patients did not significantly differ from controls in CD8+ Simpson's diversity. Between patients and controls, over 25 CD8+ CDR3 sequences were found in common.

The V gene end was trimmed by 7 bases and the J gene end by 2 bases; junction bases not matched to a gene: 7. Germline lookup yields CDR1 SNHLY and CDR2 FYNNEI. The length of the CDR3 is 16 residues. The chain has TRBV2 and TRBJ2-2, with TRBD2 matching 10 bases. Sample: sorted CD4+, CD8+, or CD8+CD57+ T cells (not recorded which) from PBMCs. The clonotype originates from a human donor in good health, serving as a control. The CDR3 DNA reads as TGTGCCAGCATCGAGGGACTAGCGAGTAACACCGGGGAGCTGTTTTTT. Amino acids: CASIEGLASNTGELFF.